The rows below give T cell receptor beta chains drawn from one sample of a study of blood T cell repertoires in COVID-19. Libraries were prepared by immunoSEQ multiplex PCR; TCRdb keeps only in-frame clonotypes and omits some of them. The sample lists 110,000 or so clones, around 87% seen once, with less than 30% in the top ten. The sequenced material came from peripheral blood. Source of these receptors: a man in his 70s with active or convalescent COVID-19. Both conserved end residues are part of each CDR3. Fields, in order: V gene, D gene, clone size, J gene, CDR3 DNA, CDR3 protein. The D gene is left open where the match is weak. Rows give clone size only sometimes, using once, few, many, or a class for an expanded clone.

v_call: TRBV7-8
d_call: TRBD1
clone_size: -
j_call: TRBJ1-2
cdr3_nt: TGTGCCAGCAGCTTAAACCGGGACAGGGTCGGCTATGGCTACACCTTC
cdr3_aa: CASSLNRDRVGYGYTF

v_call: TRBV13
d_call: -
clone_size: -
j_call: TRBJ1-1
cdr3_nt: TGTGCCAGCAGCCAAGTACCCCCGGGGAGGCCGGATAGATCTGACACTGAAGCTTTCTTT
cdr3_aa: CASSQVPPGRPDRSDTEAFF

v_call: TRBV27
d_call: -
clone_size: -
j_call: TRBJ1-1
cdr3_nt: TGTGCCAGCTCCCCGCTATCGGGCACTGAAGCTTTCTTT
cdr3_aa: CASSPLSGTEAFF

v_call: TRBV18
d_call: TRBD1
clone_size: -
j_call: TRBJ1-5
cdr3_nt: TGTGCCAGCTCAGCGACCGGGACAGGAAACCCTCTTCAGCCCCAGCATTTT
cdr3_aa: CASSATGTGNPLQPQHF

v_call: TRBV5-1
d_call: -
clone_size: few
j_call: TRBJ1-2
cdr3_nt: TGCGCCAGCAGCTTACTCCAGGGCTCTAACTATGGCTACACCTTC
cdr3_aa: CASSLLQGSNYGYTF

v_call: TRBV10-3
d_call: TRBD2
clone_size: -
j_call: TRBJ2-2
cdr3_nt: TGTGCCATCAGTGAGTTGGGTCTAGCGGGAGGAAGCACCGGGGAGCTGTTTTTT
cdr3_aa: CAISELGLAGGSTGELFF

v_call: TRBV3-1/TRBV3-2
d_call: TRBD1
clone_size: -
j_call: TRBJ1-3
cdr3_nt: TGTGCCAGCAGCCAAGGGACAGGGCCTGGAAACACCATATATTTT
cdr3_aa: CASSQGTGPGNTIYF

v_call: TRBV28
d_call: TRBD1
clone_size: -
j_call: TRBJ1-2
cdr3_nt: TGTGCCAGCAGTTCGAGCTCCGGGACAGGGGGCGTCGGTAATGGCTACACCTTC
cdr3_aa: CASSSSSGTGGVGNGYTF

v_call: TRBV6-5
d_call: -
clone_size: -
j_call: TRBJ2-3
cdr3_nt: TGTGCCAGCAGAGGGGATACAGATACGCAGTATTTT
cdr3_aa: CASRGDTDTQYF

v_call: TRBV27
d_call: -
clone_size: -
j_call: TRBJ1-2
cdr3_nt: TGTGCCAGCAGTTTATCACCCGGGCGGGACTATAACCCCTATGGCTACACCTTC
cdr3_aa: CASSLSPGRDYNPYGYTF

v_call: TRBV29-1
d_call: -
clone_size: -
j_call: TRBJ1-4
cdr3_nt: TGCAGCGTTGAAGCCGGACGGGGGGGAACTAATGAAAAACTGTTTTTT
cdr3_aa: CSVEAGRGGTNEKLFF

v_call: TRBV5-1
d_call: -
clone_size: -
j_call: TRBJ2-3
cdr3_nt: TGCGCCAGCAGCTTGGTTGGCAAGACAGATACGCAGTATTTT
cdr3_aa: CASSLVGKTDTQYF

v_call: TRBV4-1
d_call: TRBD2
clone_size: -
j_call: TRBJ2-5
cdr3_nt: TGCGCCAGCAGCCAAGATACAGCGGGAGAAGAGACCCAGTACTTC
cdr3_aa: CASSQDTAGEETQYF

v_call: TRBV3-1/TRBV3-2
d_call: -
clone_size: -
j_call: TRBJ1-1
cdr3_nt: TGTGCCAGCAGCCAACAGGGGCTGAGTGAAGCTTTCTTT
cdr3_aa: CASSQQGLSEAFF

v_call: TRBV3-1/TRBV3-2
d_call: -
clone_size: -
j_call: TRBJ2-1
cdr3_nt: TGTGCCAGCAGCCAAGGTTTTGCGGGCTACAATGAGCAGTTCTTC
cdr3_aa: CASSQGFAGYNEQFF

v_call: TRBV7-8
d_call: -
clone_size: once
j_call: TRBJ2-5
cdr3_nt: TGTGCCAGCAGCAGAACAGAGCTAGGGGGAGAGACCCAGTACTTC
cdr3_aa: CASSRTELGGETQYF

v_call: TRBV28
d_call: TRBD2
clone_size: few
j_call: TRBJ2-7
cdr3_nt: TGTGCCAGCACCCAGGGGCTAGCGGGCTACGAGCAGTACTTC
cdr3_aa: CASTQGLAGYEQYF

v_call: TRBV6-5
d_call: -
clone_size: -
j_call: TRBJ1-1
cdr3_nt: TGTGCCAGCAGTTTACAGAGGGTAGGCACTGAAGCTTTCTTT
cdr3_aa: CASSLQRVGTEAFF

v_call: TRBV4-1
d_call: TRBD2
clone_size: -
j_call: TRBJ2-1
cdr3_nt: TGCGCCAGCAGCCCCCTAGCGGGAGTTGGTAGTGAGCAGTTCTTC
cdr3_aa: CASSPLAGVGSEQFF

v_call: TRBV5-6
d_call: TRBD2
clone_size: -
j_call: TRBJ2-1
cdr3_nt: TGTGCCAGCAGCTTGGTTGTAGCGGGTGGCCCGTTTAATGAGCAGTTCTTC
cdr3_aa: CASSLVVAGGPFNEQFF